Presented here are 22 T cell receptor beta chains from one specimen sequenced in a study of cytomegalovirus exposure and HLA in healthy donors. It was with 60 Vbeta and 13 Jbeta primers that the PCR ran. Using immunoSEQ multiplex PCR, the repertoire was profiled, and TCRdb retains in-frame clones only, with some absent. Here the sample spans some 150,000 clones, almost 80% being singletons. Sequencing was performed on PBMCs. The receptors derive from a woman aged 50 to 60 in good health and CMV-seronegative.

The chain uses TRBV27 and TRBJ1-2; D unresolved. CDR3 length: 14 amino acids. The germline V and J ends were trimmed by 8 bases and 3 bases, with 16 bases remaining between them. The germline V gene encodes CDR1 MNHEY and CDR2 SMNVEV (reference sequence). CDR3 sequence reads: CASASLGGDYGYTF. The CDR3 bases are TGTGCCAGCGCCTCTCTCGGAGGCGACTATGGCTACACCTTC.

J is TRBJ2-1 and V is TRBV4-2; TRBD2 matches at 12 bases. J was trimmed by 5 bases and V by 0 bases; bases with no gene match: 5. This CDR3 is 17 amino acids long. Germline lookup yields CDR1 LGHNA and CDR2 YNFKEQ. The CDR3 DNA reads as TGTGCCAGCAGCCAAGAAACCCCTAGCGGGGGGGACAATGAGCAGTTCTTC. Its translation is CASSQETPSGGDNEQFF.

The chain has TRBV7-2 and TRBJ2-3, with 9 positions matching TRBD1. This CDR3 spans 15 amino acids. Trimming removed 4 bases from V and 6 bases from J; junction bases left unmatched: 8. Germline V gene sequence: CDR1 SGHTA, CDR2 FQGNSA. CDR3 sequence reads: CASSSTGTGTDTQYF. The CDR3 nucleotides are TGTGCCAGCAGCTCCACTGGGACAGGGACGGATACGCAGTATTTT.

This clone occurred once. V and J are TRBV28 and TRBJ1-6; TRBD1 aligns across 8 bases. This CDR3 is built from 16 residues. CDR1 and CDR2 (germline): MDHEN, SYDVKM. The J segment lost 3 bases and the V segment lost 3 bases, leaving 4 bases of the junction unmatched. The CDR3 nucleotides are TGTGCCAGCAGTTTCGGACAGGGTATCTATAATTCACCCCTCCACTTT. Translating gives CASSFGQGIYNSPLHF.

This clone was observed a single time. The rearrangement links TRBV9 to TRBJ2-7; 8 bases fit TRBD1. With 0 bases clipped from V and 2 bases from J, the junction kept 10 bases outside the gene matches. The CDR3 sequence is 17 residues long. Germline assignment: CDR1 SGDLS and CDR2 YYNGEE. As DNA, the CDR3 is TGTGCCAGCAGCGTAGCTCCGTCGACAGGGGTGGCCTACGAGCAGTACTTC. As protein: CASSVAPSTGVAYEQYF.

This clone has more than one count but fewer than ten. This chain links TRBV5-1 with TRBJ1-2; no firm D call. V was trimmed by 2 bases and J by 3 bases, leaving 11 bases between them. The CDR3 length is 14 residues. The germline V gene has CDR1 SGHRS and CDR2 YFSETQ. For the CDR3, the DNA is TGCGCCAGCAGCTTTCGGGATGCGGACTATGGCTACACCTTC. Residues: CASSFRDADYGYTF. Using reference TRBV5-1 and TRBJ1-2 for the parts outside the CDR3, the full variable domain is KAGVTQTPRYLIKTRGQQVTLSCSPISGHRSVSWYQQTPGQGLQFLFEYFSETQRNKGNFPGRFSGRQFSNSRSEMNVSTLELGDSALYLCASSFRDADYGYTFGSGTRLTVV.

The chain uses TRBV11-2 and TRBJ2-5; 10 bases agree with TRBD2. The V and J ends lost 3 bases and 2 bases, in that order; junction bases with no gene match: 0. From germline, CDR1 is SGHAT and CDR2 FQNNGV. CDR3 length: 14 residues. CDR3 sequence reads: CASSLTSGQETQYF. The CDR3 DNA sequence: TGTGCCAGCAGCTTGACTAGCGGGCAAGAGACCCAGTACTTC.

This clone was counted a single time. The V call is TRBV21-1, the J call TRBJ2-1; the table's TRBD2 call for D was not verified on the DNA. TRBV21-1 is deemed a pseudogene. There are 13 residues in the CDR3. DNA of the CDR3: TGTGCGCGGATTTTGCGGGAGGCCAATGAGCAGTTCTTC. Encoded protein: CARILREANEQFF.

This clone was counted only a few times. V usage is TRBV5-1 and J usage is TRBJ2-4; 10 nucleotides match TRBD1. Germline V gene data show CDR1 as SGHRS and CDR2 as YFSETQ. This CDR3 contains 16 residues. The V segment lost 4 bases and the J segment 6 bases; nucleotides outside the gene matches: 10. In nucleotides, the CDR3 is TGCGCCAGCAGCCCGGGGACAGGGGTTCTGCGAAACATTCAGTACTTC. It codes for CASSPGTGVLRNIQYF.

V and J are TRBV28 and TRBJ1-6; D call uncertain. The CDR3 is 18 residues long. With 3 bases removed from V and 0 bases from J, the gap between germline ends came to 15 bases. CDR1 and CDR2 from the germline V gene are MDHEN and SYDVKM. The CDR3 DNA is TGTGCCAGCAGTTTGGTCCGCGGAAGCGGCTCCTATAATTCACCCCTCCACTTT. Residues: CASSLVRGSGSYNSPLHF.

The chain is built from TRBV9 and TRBJ2-1; 8 nucleotides match TRBD1. With V trimmed by 1 base and J by 6 bases, 12 bases remained unmatched. The CDR3 is 17 amino acids. Germline-derived CDR1 and CDR2 are SGDLS and YYNGEE. The CDR3: CASSVFGQGGLGNEQFF. CDR3 coding DNA: TGTGCCAGCAGCGTATTCGGACAGGGAGGTCTAGGCAATGAGCAGTTCTTC.

There are a few counts of this clone. The chain carries TRBV28 and TRBJ2-1; D perhaps matches TRBD1 (6 bases). With 6 bases removed from V and 4 bases from J, the gap between germline ends came to 13 bases. This CDR3 contains 14 residues. Germline CDR1 reads MDHEN; CDR2 reads SYDVKM. The CDR3 region is CASSVVTGYNEQFF. CDR3 nucleotides: TGTGCCAGCAGCGTAGTAACAGGGTACAATGAGCAGTTCTTC.

This chain links TRBV6-1 with TRBJ2-1; 11 positions agree with TRBD2. Germline V lookup: CDR1 MNHNS, CDR2 SASEGT. The CDR3 is 21 residues long. The ends lost 1 base at V and 0 bases at J; junction bases unmatched: 14. The CDR3 DNA is TGTGCCAGCAGTGAAGTCCTACTAGCGGGAGTAGGCCCAAGCTCCTACAATGAGCAGTTCTTC. Its translation: CASSEVLLAGVGPSSYNEQFF.

The chain couples TRBV6-6 to TRBJ2-5; tentative D call: TRBD1 (6 bases). The end of the DNA fits TRBJ2-7 better, so the J call may be wrong. The CDR3 sequence is 15 residues long. Looked up from germline, CDR1 is MNHNY and CDR2 is SVGAGI (reference sequence). Here the CDR3 reads CASSYSRGENYEQYF. The CDR3 DNA follows: TGTGCCAGCAGTTACAGCAGGGGCGAAAACTACGAGCAGTACTTC.

This chain joins TRBV27 and TRBJ1-2, with D maybe TRBD1 (5 bases). The CDR3 contains 15 residues. Germline CDR1 and CDR2: MNHEY and SMNVEV (reference sequence). Trimming left V 2 bases short and J 2 bases short, with 12 bases between. The CDR3 protein is CASSLKGSPNYGYTF. The CDR3 nucleotides read TGTGCCAGCAGTTTAAAGGGGTCCCCAAACTATGGCTACACCTTC.

The rearrangement joins TRBV6-6 to TRBJ1-2; 10 positions match TRBD1. The CDR3 is made up of 15 amino acids. V trimming: 6 bases; J trimming: 5 bases; junction bases outside the gene matches: 9. Germline loops: CDR1 MNHNY, CDR2 SVGAGI (reference sequence). Here the CDR3 reads CASSPGQGVIYGYTF. Written as DNA, the CDR3 is TGTGCCAGCAGCCCCGGACAGGGGGTAATATATGGCTACACCTTC.

This clone appeared once. V gene TRBV4-3 combines with J gene TRBJ1-2, with TRBD1 matching 8 bases. V lost 4 bases and J lost 6; bases outside the gene matches: 10. Germline V lookup: CDR1 LGHNA, CDR2 YSLEER. The CDR3 contains 15 residues. Here the CDR3 DNA reads TGCGCCAGCAGCCTCCTGGGCAGGGGGCTCCATGGCTACACCTTC. Protein sequence: CASSLLGRGLHGYTF.

This clone was seen once. This chain links TRBV5-1 with TRBJ1-4; D unresolved. Trimming left V 0 bases short and J 0 bases short, with 9 bases between. Germline lookup yields CDR1 SGHRS and CDR2 YFSETQ. The CDR3 runs 16 residues. The CDR3 reads CASSLEQATTNEKLFF. The CDR3 DNA is TGCGCCAGCAGCTTGGAGCAGGCGACAACTAATGAAAAACTGTTTTTT.

The V call is TRBV2, the J call TRBJ1-3; 11 bases match TRBD1. This CDR3 spans 16 amino acids. The V segment lost 4 bases and the J segment 4 bases; nucleotides outside the gene matches: 6. From germline, CDR1 is SNHLY and CDR2 FYNNEI. CDR3 DNA sequence: TGTGCCAGCAGTGCCGCCGGGACAGGGGGGGGAAACACCATATATTTT. Its translation: CASSAAGTGGGNTIYF.

This sequence joins TRBV2 and TRBJ1-4; no clear D. V was clipped by 6 bases and J by 2 bases, with 10 bases between them. Per the germline V gene, CDR1 is SNHLY and CDR2 is FYNNEI. The CDR3 consists of 14 residues. CDR3 protein: CASSLQLTNEKLFF. The CDR3 nucleotides are TGTGCCAGCAGCCTACAGTTGACTAATGAAAAACTGTTTTTT.

The CDR3 DNA reads as TGTGCCAGTAGTATAAATAAGGGGACAGGATATGGCTACACCTTC. Residues: CASSINKGTGYGYTF. The chain employs TRBV19 and TRBJ1-2, with 8 bases fitting TRBD1. The CDR3 spans 15 residues. The junction had 7 bases not matched to a gene; V was cut back by 2 bases and J by 5 bases. The germline V gene encodes CDR1 LNHDA and CDR2 SQIVND (reference sequence).

The chain uses TRBV5-4 and TRBJ2-4; 7 positions match TRBD1. The V gene's germline CDR1 is SGHNT and CDR2 YYREEE (reference sequence). The CDR3 has 14 amino acids. The V segment lost 5 bases and the J segment 1 base; nucleotides outside the gene matches: 3. The CDR3 reads CASRSDRAKNIQYF. For the CDR3, the DNA is TGTGCCAGCAGATCGGACAGGGCCAAAAACATTCAGTACTTC.